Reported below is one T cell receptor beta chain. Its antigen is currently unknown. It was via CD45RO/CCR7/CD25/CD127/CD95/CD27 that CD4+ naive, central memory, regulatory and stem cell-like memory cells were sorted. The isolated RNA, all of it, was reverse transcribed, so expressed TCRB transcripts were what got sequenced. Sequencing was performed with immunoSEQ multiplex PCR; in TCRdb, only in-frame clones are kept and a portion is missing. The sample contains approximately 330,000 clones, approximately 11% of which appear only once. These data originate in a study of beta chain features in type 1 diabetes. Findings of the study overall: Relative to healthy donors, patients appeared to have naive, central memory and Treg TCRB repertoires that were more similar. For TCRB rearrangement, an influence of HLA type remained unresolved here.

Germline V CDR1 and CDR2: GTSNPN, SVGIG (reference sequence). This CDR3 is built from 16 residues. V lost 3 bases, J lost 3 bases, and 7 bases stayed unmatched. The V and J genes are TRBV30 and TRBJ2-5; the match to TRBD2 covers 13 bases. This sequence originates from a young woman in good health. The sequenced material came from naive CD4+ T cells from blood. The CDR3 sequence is CAWRLAGGSGKETQYF. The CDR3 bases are TGTGCCTGGAGACTAGCGGGAGGGTCGGGAAAAGAGACCCAGTACTTC.